The entry below gives a single T cell receptor (beta chain) sequence along with its context. Its ends do not fully match the called genes, so a read error is possible. These data originate in a study of blood T cells in healthy people across ages. Germline V gene data show CDR1 as SGHRS and CDR2 as YFSETQ. The CDR3 length is 12 residues. Peripheral blood was drawn, roughly 10 milliliters per donor. The use of a sample-barcoded 5' primer and a J-beta primer mix characterized a second PCR of about 7 to 12 cycles. Sequencing yielded, for each sample, at least 3 million paired-end reads carrying CDR3. TCRdb ran MiXCR on the 5' RACE reads and lists one entry per CDR3 protein. The sample shows roughly 900,000 distinct CDR3 sequences, around 30% of them seen only once.

The receptor was isolated from a woman older than 75 in good health. The chain employs TRBV5-1 and TRBJ2-7; D is ambiguous. TRBJ2-5 explains the end of the DNA better; the J call may be wrong. Material for sequencing was blood. For the CDR3, the DNA is TGCGCCAACAGCTTGAGATCGGAGACCCAGTACTTC. It codes for CANSLRSETQYF.